This entry lists 20 T cell receptor beta chains sequenced from one sample in a study of cytomegalovirus exposure and HLA in healthy donors. Primers for the PCR totalled 60 Vbeta and 13 Jbeta. Using immunoSEQ multiplex PCR, the repertoire was profiled, and TCRdb retains in-frame clones only, with some absent. The sample lists 180,000 or so clones; 82% were seen once. Sequencing was performed on PBMCs. Receptors were obtained from a man aged 40-55 years in good health and CMV-seronegative.

The gene calls are TRBV28 and TRBJ2-7; TRBD1 is a possible D gene (6 bases). The CDR3 extends over 16 amino acids. V dropped 3 bases and J dropped 3 bases, with 18 bases sitting between them. The V gene's germline CDR1 is MDHEN and CDR2 SYDVKM. The CDR3 nucleotides are TGTGCCAGCAGTTTCCTACAGGGTAACCTTTACTACGAGCAGTACTTC. Translating gives CASSFLQGNLYYEQYF. The complete variable domain, with remaining parts taken from reference TRBV28 and TRBJ2-7, reads DVKVTQSSRYLVKRTGEKVFLECVQDMDHENMFWYRQDPGLGLRLIYFSYDVKMKEKGDIPEGYSVSREKKERFSLILESASTNQTSMYLCASSFLQGNLYYEQYFGPGTRLTVT.

The chain is built from TRBV6-1 and TRBJ1-2; TRBD1 agrees at 7 bases. CDR3 size: 15 residues. Unmatched junction bases numbered 8, after V lost 3 bases and J lost 4 bases. Germline lookup yields CDR1 MNHNS and CDR2 SASEGT. The CDR3 sequence is CASSDPGQTTYGYTF. CDR3 bases: TGTGCCAGCAGTGACCCGGGACAGACCACCTATGGCTACACCTTC.

The V and J genes are TRBV5-1 and TRBJ2-5; 11 bases align to TRBD1. V was pared by 5 bases and J by 3 bases, with 9 bases of the junction left unmatched. Germline V gene sequence: CDR1 SGHRS, CDR2 YFSETQ. The CDR3 length is 16 residues. The CDR3 DNA reads TGCGCCAGCAGTTCGGGACAGGGGGGTCTCGAAGAGACCCAGTACTTC. This gives the protein CASSSGQGGLEETQYF.

V and J are TRBV18 and TRBJ2-4, with D perhaps matching TRBD1 (5 bases). CDR1 is KGHSH and CDR2 is LQKENI in the germline V gene. CDR3 length: 14 residues. The V and J ends lost 3 bases and 6 bases respectively, with 12 bases between them. The CDR3 bases are TGTGCCAGCTCACCGCCTGAAGGGGTAAACATTCAGTACTTC. Protein product: CASSPPEGVNIQYF.

The count of this clone is one. The chain joins TRBV12-5 to TRBJ1-1; D remains unclear. The CDR3 consists of 14 residues. The V end lost 1 base, the J end lost 0 bases, and 6 bases lay between the germline ends. Germline values: CDR1 LGHNT, CDR2 FRNRAP. The CDR3 sequence is CASGLDTMNTEAFF. CDR3 DNA: TGTGCTAGTGGTTTGGACACAATGAACACTGAAGCTTTCTTT.

This clone was recorded only once. The V gene is TRBV30, the J gene TRBJ1-2; 8 positions agree with TRBD1. The CDR3 is made up of 11 amino acids. The trim removed 1 base at V and 14 bases at J, leaving 6 bases unmatched. Germline V gene sequence: CDR1 GTSNPN, CDR2 SVGIG (reference sequence). CDR3 DNA: TGTGCCTGGAGTGAGGAGACAGGGGCTACCTTC. Translated, it gives CAWSEETGATF.

This chain joins TRBV28 and TRBJ1-1; tentatively, D is TRBD1 (5 bases). V was trimmed by 8 bases and J by 0 bases, leaving 10 bases between them. In germline, CDR1 is MDHEN, CDR2 SYDVKM. The CDR3 is made up of 13 amino acids. CDR3 nucleotide sequence: TGTGCCAGCCGGGGGACCTTGAACACTGAAGCTTTCTTT. Its translation is CASRGTLNTEAFF.

The chain uses TRBV7-2 and TRBJ1-1; 10 bases fit TRBD1. This CDR3 has 13 residues. Germline V CDR1 and CDR2: SGHTA, FQGNSA. The trim removed 5 bases at V and 11 bases at J, leaving 8 bases unmatched. CDR3 amino acids: CASSPGGQGLAFF. The CDR3 DNA follows: TGTGCCAGCAGCCCAGGGGGACAGGGGCTCGCTTTCTTT.

Here the CDR3 DNA reads TGTGCCAGCAGCCAAGGTGGCCGTGATTCTGGGGCTTTGAAGGGTGAAAAACTGTTTTTT. Protein sequence: CASSQGGRDSGALKGEKLFF. The gene calls are TRBV4-2 and TRBJ1-4; D may be TRBD1 (5 bases). This CDR3 spans 20 amino acids. Germline values: CDR1 LGHNA, CDR2 YNFKEQ. The V end was cut by 1 base, the J end by 7 bases, with 28 bases between.

The gene calls are TRBV27 and TRBJ2-1; D not certain. Germline loops: CDR1 MNHEY, CDR2 SMNVEV (reference sequence). Trimming removed 6 bases at V and 4 bases at J, with 10 bases between. The CDR3 loop spans 13 amino acids. CDR3 nucleotides: TGTGCCAGCAGCTTACCCCTTTACAATGAGCAGTTCTTC. Translation: CASSLPLYNEQFF.

V usage is TRBV18 and J usage is TRBJ1-1, with 9 bases that match TRBD1. The V gene end was trimmed by 4 bases and the J gene end by 6 bases; junction bases not matched to a gene: 6. CDR1 and CDR2 (germline): KGHSH, LQKENI. This CDR3 has 14 amino acids. The CDR3 loop reads CASSRDRVGAEAFF. CDR3 DNA sequence: TGTGCCAGCTCACGGGACAGGGTGGGAGCTGAAGCTTTCTTT.

This clone was counted only a few times. The rearrangement uses TRBV7-2 and TRBJ2-4, with D possibly being TRBD2 (6 bases). The CDR3 runs 15 residues. V dropped 6 bases and J dropped 5 bases, with 17 bases sitting between them. Germline V gives CDR1 SGHTA, CDR2 FQGNSA. The CDR3 spells CASRASGGIQNIQYF. The CDR3, as DNA: TGTGCCAGCAGGGCTAGTGGGGGGATCCAAAACATTCAGTACTTC.

The chain has TRBV5-6 and TRBJ1-1, with 9 bases that match TRBD1. The germline gives CDR1 SGHDT, CDR2 YYEEEE. The CDR3 is 13 amino acids. J lost 5 bases, V lost 5 bases, and 4 bases had no gene match. CDR3 DNA: TGTGCCAGCAGGCTACAGGGGGCTACTGAAGCTTTCTTT. This encodes CASRLQGATEAFF. Full variable domain (outside the CDR3, taken from reference TRBV5-6 and TRBJ1-1): DAGVTQSPTHLIKTRGQQVTLRCSPKSGHDTVSWYQQALGQGPQFIFQYYEEEERQRGNFPDRFSGHQFPNYSSELNVNALLLGDSALYLCASRLQGATEAFFGQGTRLTVV.

The rearrangement uses TRBV2 and TRBJ2-7; D is perhaps TRBD2 (6 bases). This CDR3 is built from 14 residues. Trimming took off 7 bases at V and 4 bases at J, with 17 bases between the two ends. Per the germline V gene, CDR1 is SNHLY and CDR2 is FYNNEI. CDR3 loop: CASKLGGAVYEQYF. DNA for the CDR3: TGTGCCAGCAAATTAGGAGGGGCTGTTTACGAGCAGTACTTC. Based on the CDR3 plus reference TRBV2 and TRBJ2-7, the full variable domain is EPEVTQTPSHQVTQMGQEVILRCVPISNHLYFYWYRQILGQKVEFLVSFYNNEISEKSEIFDDQFSVERPDGSNFTLKIRSTKLEDSAMYFCASKLGGAVYEQYFGPGTRLTVT.

This clone was seen once. The chain couples TRBV4-1 to TRBJ1-4; D uncertain. From germline, CDR1 is MGHRA and CDR2 YSYEKL. Trimming took off 2 bases at V and 4 bases at J, with 23 bases between the two ends. The CDR3 is 19 residues long. CDR3 region: CASSQPGGASWTDNEKLFF. The CDR3 nucleotides are TGCGCCAGCAGCCAACCTGGAGGAGCGAGCTGGACGGATAATGAAAAACTGTTTTTT.

The chain carries TRBV11-2 and TRBJ1-1; tentative D call: TRBD1 (6 bases). The CDR3 is 14 amino acids. CDR1 SGHAT and CDR2 FQNNGV come from the germline V gene. Trimming cost V 2 bases and J 4 bases, with 11 bases left between them. CDR3 in amino acids: CASSLIGGGTEAFF. The DNA for the CDR3 is TGTGCCAGCAGCTTAATTGGGGGCGGCACTGAAGCTTTCTTT.

In DNA, the CDR3 is TGCGCCAGCAGCCAAGATGCCAGAAGAACCTACGAGCAGTACTTC. The encoded protein is CASSQDARRTYEQYF. V and J are TRBV4-1 and TRBJ2-7; D gene uncertain. The germline V gene encodes CDR1 MGHRA and CDR2 YSYEKL. The ends were cut back, 0 bases at V and 2 bases at J, with 11 bases in the middle. The CDR3 runs to 15 residues.

This clone was counted once. The genes are TRBV4-3 and TRBJ2-3, with TRBD1 matching 10 bases. CDR1 is LGHNA and CDR2 is YSLEER in the germline V gene. The CDR3 is 16 residues long. The V and J ends lost 4 bases and 3 bases, in that order; junction bases with no gene match: 7. The CDR3 loop reads CASSLSGTGVTDTQYF. The CDR3 region has the DNA TGCGCCAGCAGCCTCTCCGGGACAGGGGTGACAGATACGCAGTATTTT.

The chain combines TRBV19 with TRBJ2-7; D ambiguous. CDR1 LNHDA and CDR2 SQIVND come from the germline V gene (reference sequence). V was trimmed by 6 bases and J by 6 bases, leaving 24 bases between them. CDR3 length: 16 residues. The CDR3 DNA sequence: TGTGCCAGTAGCCTCAGAGGAGACGCCGATTCGGGCGAGCAGTACTTC. Protein sequence: CASSLRGDADSGEQYF.

This clone was picked up a small number of times. The chain combines TRBV7-2 with TRBJ1-2, with 9 bases that match TRBD1. V lost 1 base to trimming and J lost 5 bases; unmatched junction nucleotides: 11. Per the germline V gene, CDR1 is SGHTA and CDR2 is FQGNSA. The CDR3 runs 17 residues. The CDR3 loop reads CASSLGGTGKANYGYTF. For the CDR3, the DNA is TGTGCCAGCAGCTTAGGGGGGACAGGGAAGGCGAATTATGGCTACACCTTC.